The present TCR beta chain was sequenced within a study of PD-1 blockade in classical Hodgkin lymphoma. The overall study: The patients were dosed with nivolumab 3 mg/kg, infused intravenously every 2 weeks. Study-wide points: Nivolumab starters within 1 year of ASCT were excluded.

All trial patients relapsed after autologous stem cell transplantation. Best outcomes ranged across complete response, partial response and progressive disease. As to this clone: Its antigen is currently unknown.

Only in-frame clones appear in the TCRdb table, and some are missing; sequencing was by immunoSEQ multiplex PCR. This sample has roughly 23,000 clones; about 71% occur once, and the top ten carry more than 15%. This TCR came from a human donor with classical Hodgkin lymphoma. The specimen was peripheral blood mononuclear cells (PBMCs), collected at baseline.

CDR3 protein: CASSGAQGNTIYF. The CDR3 DNA is TGTGCCAGCAGTGGGGCGCAAGGAAACACCATATATTTT. The V gene is TRBV28, the J gene TRBJ1-3, with D possibly being TRBD1 (5 bases). V was clipped by 5 bases and J by 4 bases, with 9 bases between them. The CDR3 totals 13 residues. Germline V CDR1 and CDR2: MDHEN, SYDVKM.